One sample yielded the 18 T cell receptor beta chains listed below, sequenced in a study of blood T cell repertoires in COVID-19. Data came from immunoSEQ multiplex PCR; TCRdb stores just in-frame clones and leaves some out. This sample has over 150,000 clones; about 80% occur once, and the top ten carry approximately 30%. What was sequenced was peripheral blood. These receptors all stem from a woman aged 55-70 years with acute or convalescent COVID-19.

The CDR3 bases are TGTGCCACCTCAGGGGGCGGCAATCAGCCCCAGCATTTT. Amino acids: CATSGGGNQPQHF. V usage is TRBV12-3 or TRBV12-4 and J usage is TRBJ1-5, with 8 bases lining up with TRBD1. This CDR3 region has 13 residues. The V and J ends lost 10 bases and 2 bases, in that order; junction bases with no gene match: 4.

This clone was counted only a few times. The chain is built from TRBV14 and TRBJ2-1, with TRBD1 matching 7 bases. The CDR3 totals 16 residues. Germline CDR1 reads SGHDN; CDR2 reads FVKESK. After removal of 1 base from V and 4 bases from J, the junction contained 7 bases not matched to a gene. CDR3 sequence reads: CASSQGQGYGYNEQFF. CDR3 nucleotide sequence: TGTGCCAGCAGCCAAGGACAGGGTTATGGATACAATGAGCAGTTCTTC.

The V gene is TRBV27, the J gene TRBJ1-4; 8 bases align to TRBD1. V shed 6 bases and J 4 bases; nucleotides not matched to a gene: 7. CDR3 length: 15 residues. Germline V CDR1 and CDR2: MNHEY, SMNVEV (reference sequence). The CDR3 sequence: CASRLTGGVNEKLFF. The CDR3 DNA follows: TGTGCCAGCAGGCTCACAGGGGGAGTTAATGAAAAACTGTTTTTT.

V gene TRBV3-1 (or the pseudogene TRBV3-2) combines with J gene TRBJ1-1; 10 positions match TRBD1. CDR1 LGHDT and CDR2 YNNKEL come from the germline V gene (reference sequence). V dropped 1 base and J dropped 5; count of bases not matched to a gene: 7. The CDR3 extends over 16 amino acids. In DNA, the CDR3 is TGTGCCAGCAGCCAAGGCAGGACAGGGGGAAGGACTGAAGCTTTCTTT. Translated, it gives CASSQGRTGGRTEAFF.

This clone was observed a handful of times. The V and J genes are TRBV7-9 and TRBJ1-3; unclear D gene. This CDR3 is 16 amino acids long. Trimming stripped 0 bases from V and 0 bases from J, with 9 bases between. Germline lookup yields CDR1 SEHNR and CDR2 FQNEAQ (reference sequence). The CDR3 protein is CASSLAGSRSGNTIYF. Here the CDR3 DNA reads TGTGCCAGCAGCTTAGCGGGCAGCCGCTCTGGAAACACCATATATTTT.

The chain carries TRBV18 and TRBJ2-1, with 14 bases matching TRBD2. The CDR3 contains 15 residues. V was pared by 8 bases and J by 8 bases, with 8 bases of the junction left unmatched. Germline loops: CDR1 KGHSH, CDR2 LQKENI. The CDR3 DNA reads TGTGCCAGCAAAATCGGGACTAGCGGGGGAGATGAGCAGTTCTTC. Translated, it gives CASKIGTSGGDEQFF.

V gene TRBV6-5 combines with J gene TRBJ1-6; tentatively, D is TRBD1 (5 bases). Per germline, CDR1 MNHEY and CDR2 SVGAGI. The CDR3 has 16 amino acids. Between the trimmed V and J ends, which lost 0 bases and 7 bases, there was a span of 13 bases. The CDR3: CASSYSGQEGNSPLHF. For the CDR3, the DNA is TGTGCCAGCAGTTACTCGGGGCAGGAAGGGAATTCACCCCTCCACTTT.

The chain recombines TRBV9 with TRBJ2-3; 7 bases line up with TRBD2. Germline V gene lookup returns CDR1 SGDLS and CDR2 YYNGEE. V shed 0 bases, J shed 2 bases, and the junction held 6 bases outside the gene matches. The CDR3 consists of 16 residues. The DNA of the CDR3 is TGTGCCAGCAGCGTAGTAACGGGGGGTTTCACAGATACGCAGTATTTT. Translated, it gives CASSVVTGGFTDTQYF.

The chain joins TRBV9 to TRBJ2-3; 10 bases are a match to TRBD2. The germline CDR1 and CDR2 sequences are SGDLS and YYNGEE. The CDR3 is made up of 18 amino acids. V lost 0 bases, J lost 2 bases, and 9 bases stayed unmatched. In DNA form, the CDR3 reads TGTGCCAGCAGCGTAGGTCTGTTAGCGGGGGGCCTCACAGATACGCAGTATTTT. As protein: CASSVGLLAGGLTDTQYF.

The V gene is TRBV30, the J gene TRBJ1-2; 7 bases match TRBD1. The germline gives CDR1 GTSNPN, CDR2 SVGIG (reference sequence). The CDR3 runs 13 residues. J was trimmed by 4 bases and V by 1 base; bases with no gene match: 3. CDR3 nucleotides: TGTGCCTGGAGTGCGGGACAGACCTATGGCTACACCTTC. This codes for CAWSAGQTYGYTF.

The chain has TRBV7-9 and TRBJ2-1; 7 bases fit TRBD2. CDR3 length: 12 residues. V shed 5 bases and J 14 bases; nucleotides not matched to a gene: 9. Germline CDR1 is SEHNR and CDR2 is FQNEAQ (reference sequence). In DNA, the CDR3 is TGTGCCAGCAGCCGGGACTACCAATTTGAGTTCTTC. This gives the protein CASSRDYQFEFF.

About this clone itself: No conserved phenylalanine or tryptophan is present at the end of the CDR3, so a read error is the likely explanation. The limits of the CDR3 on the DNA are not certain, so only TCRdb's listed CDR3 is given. The CDR3 region is CSASTYGRLQS. This chain uses TRBV20-1 with TRBJ1-1. The CDR3 comprises 11 residues, both ends counted. The germline gives CDR1 DFQATT, CDR2 SNEGSKA (reference sequence).

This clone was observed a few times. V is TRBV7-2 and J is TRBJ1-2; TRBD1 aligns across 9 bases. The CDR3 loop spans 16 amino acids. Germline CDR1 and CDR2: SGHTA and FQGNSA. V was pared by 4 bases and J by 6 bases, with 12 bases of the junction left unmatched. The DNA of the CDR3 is TGTGCCAGCAGCTCGGGACAGGGTCGAAAGGGAAATGGCTACACCTTC. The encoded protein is CASSSGQGRKGNGYTF.

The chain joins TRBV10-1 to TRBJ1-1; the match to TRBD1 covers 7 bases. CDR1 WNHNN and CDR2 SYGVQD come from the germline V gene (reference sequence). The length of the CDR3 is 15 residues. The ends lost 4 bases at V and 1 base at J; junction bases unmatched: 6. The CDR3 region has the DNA TGCGCCAGCAGTGGCCGCGGGACAGCGAACACTGAAGCTTTCTTT. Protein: CASSGRGTANTEAFF.

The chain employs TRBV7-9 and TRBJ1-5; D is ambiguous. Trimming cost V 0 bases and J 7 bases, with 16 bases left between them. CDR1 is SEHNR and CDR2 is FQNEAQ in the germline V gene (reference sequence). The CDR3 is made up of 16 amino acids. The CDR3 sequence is CASSLAYTSSIQPQHF. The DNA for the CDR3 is TGTGCCAGCAGCTTAGCGTACACCTCCTCGATACAGCCCCAGCATTTT.

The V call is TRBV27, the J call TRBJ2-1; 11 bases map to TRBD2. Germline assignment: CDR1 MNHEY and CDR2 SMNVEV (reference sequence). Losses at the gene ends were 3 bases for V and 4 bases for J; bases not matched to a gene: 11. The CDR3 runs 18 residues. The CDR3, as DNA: TGTGCCAGCAGTTTCAGGGTAGCGGGGGGGCCGGGTTACAATGAGCAGTTCTTC. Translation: CASSFRVAGGPGYNEQFF.

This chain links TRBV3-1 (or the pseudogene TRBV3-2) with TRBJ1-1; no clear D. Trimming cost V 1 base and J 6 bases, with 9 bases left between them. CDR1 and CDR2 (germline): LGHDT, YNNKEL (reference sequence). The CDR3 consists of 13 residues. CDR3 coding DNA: TGTGCCAGCAGCCAAGGTTTCCCCTCTGAAGCTTTCTTT. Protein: CASSQGFPSEAFF.

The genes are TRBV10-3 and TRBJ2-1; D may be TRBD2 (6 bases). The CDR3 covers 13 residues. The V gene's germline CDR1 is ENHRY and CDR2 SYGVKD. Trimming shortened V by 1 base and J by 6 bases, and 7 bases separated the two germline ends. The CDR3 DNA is TGTGCCATCAGTGAGTGGAGGGGCAATGAGCAGTTCTTC. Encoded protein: CAISEWRGNEQFF.